This is a list of T cell receptor beta chains from one sample in a study of OX40 agonist ivuxolimab in advanced cancers. Profiling relied on immunoSEQ multiplex PCR, and the TCRdb table lists in-frame clones only, not all of them. This sample yields about 70,000 clones, of which 86% are seen a single time; 6.9% belongs to the top ten. Source: CD4+ or CD8+ T cells sorted from blood, taken in a trial of the OX40 agonist ivuxolimab. These receptors were taken from an adult with an advanced solid tumor such as melanoma, head and neck, liver or kidney cancer. Each CDR3 is given without its conserved first and last residue. Clone size appears in some rows only: once, few, many, or a class for an expanded clone.

>TRBV5-1|TRBJ2-7|.
ASSLLLGTDPGEQY
>TRBV11-3|TRBJ1-1|.
ASSPRGRNTEAF
>TRBV25-1|TRBJ1-1|few
ASSGPGQPEAF
>TRBV13|TRBJ1-1|.
ASSLGQGVGNTEAF
>TRBV4-3|TRBJ2-7|once
ASSQGSSLSYEQY
>TRBV27|TRBJ1-5|few
ASSSSLLQPQH
>TRBV11-2|TRBJ2-7|.
ASSLSPSNYEQY
>TRBV11-2|TRBJ2-3|.
ASSLVGHTDTQY
>TRBV15|TRBJ1-2|.
ATSSRGLLNYGYT
>TRBV5-1|.|.
ASSGTGTASEQY
>TRBV11-2|TRBJ1-2|.
ASSLGRGQGYGYT
>TRBV30|TRBJ1-6|.
AWSVTTGDSPLH
>TRBV11-2|TRBJ1-1|once
ASSYDRINTEAF
>TRBV30|TRBJ2-1|.
AWSVNSNEQF
>TRBV7-9|TRBJ1-4|.
ASSLDGPPREKLF
>TRBV9|TRBJ1-2|.
ASSPRENYGYT
>TRBV6-8|TRBJ1-2|.
ASSSTLRDRKTNYGYT
>TRBV4-1|TRBJ2-1|.
ASSQDGTSGGRWNEQF
>TRBV19|TRBJ1-5|.
ASRPGGRGNQPQH
>TRBV27|TRBJ1-2|.
ASSSGVNGYT
>TRBV7-9|TRBJ2-3|.
ASSFIIGATTDTQY
>TRBV5-1|TRBJ1-1|.
ASSLRVSNTEAF
>TRBV5-1|TRBJ1-2|.
ASSPWGPGEVTIFSDGYT
>TRBV6-1|TRBJ2-7|once
ASSEGPAGALYEQY
>TRBV6-6|TRBJ2-2|.
ASNGISAGELF
>TRBV5-6|TRBJ1-2|.
ASSEGASRYYGYT
>TRBV13|TRBJ2-2|.
ASSPSDRVRRTGELF
>TRBV2|TRBJ2-2|.
ASSEVQGIGELF
>TRBV4-1|TRBJ2-3|.
ASSLRTSGSTDTQY
>TRBV13|TRBJ2-1|.
ASSLGPNEQF
>TRBV30|TRBJ2-2|.
AWSPDTGELF
>TRBV6-5|TRBJ1-5|.
ASSRQLNQPQH
>TRBV9|TRBJ2-3|.
ASSVLGTGGYTQY
>TRBV19|TRBJ1-2|.
ASSIVPASYGYT
>TRBV9|TRBJ1-4|.
ASSGGLTNEKLF
>TRBV19|TRBJ1-2|.
ASSGHTILDRLGGYT
>TRBV5-4|TRBJ1-2|.
ASSPGTFDGYT
>TRBV5-4|TRBJ1-3|once
ASSLASSGNTIY
>TRBV19|TRBJ1-2|.
ASSIGGQVRRGYT
>TRBV18|TRBJ1-5|few
ASSPGPHQPQH
>TRBV6-4|TRBJ2-1|.
ASSALAGEGNEQF
>TRBV18|TRBJ2-3|few
ASSGYGTSGPTDTQY
>TRBV14|TRBJ2-1|.
ASSQLRGRNNEQF
>TRBV13|TRBJ2-7|.
ASSLGDRGIYEQY
>TRBV5-1|TRBJ2-5|.
ASSSPGDRGWETQY
>TRBV5-1|TRBJ1-5|.
ASSWSYTGTGGDTSNQPQH
>TRBV7-2|TRBJ2-7|.
ASSLVSGPYEQY
>TRBV19|TRBJ1-2|few
ASSPTGTGAGT